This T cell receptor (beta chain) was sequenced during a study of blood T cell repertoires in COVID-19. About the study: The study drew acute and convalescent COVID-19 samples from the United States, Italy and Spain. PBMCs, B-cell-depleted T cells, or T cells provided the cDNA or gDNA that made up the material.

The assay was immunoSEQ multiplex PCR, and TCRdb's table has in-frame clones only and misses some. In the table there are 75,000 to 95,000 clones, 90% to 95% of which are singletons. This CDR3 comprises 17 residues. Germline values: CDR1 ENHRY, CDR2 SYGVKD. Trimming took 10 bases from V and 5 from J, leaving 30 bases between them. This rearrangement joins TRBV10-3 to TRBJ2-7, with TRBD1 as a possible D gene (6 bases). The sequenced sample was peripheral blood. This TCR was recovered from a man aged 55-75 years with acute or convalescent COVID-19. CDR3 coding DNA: TGTGCCACCCCCGGACGCTCAGTGGCAGGGGTCGACCACGAGCAGTACTTC. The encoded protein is CATPGRSVAGVDHEQYF.